The rows below give T cell receptor beta chains drawn from one sample of a study of T cell responses to AZD1222 COVID-19 vaccine. Profiled with immunoSEQ multiplex PCR; TCRdb holds only in-frame clones, not every one. The data hold 110,000 to 150,000 clones, with 92% observed a single time. Sequencing was performed on peripheral blood, taken on day 0 of AZD1222 vaccination. Receptors were obtained from an adult in good health. Both conserved end residues are part of each CDR3. D genes are given only for firm matches. Some rows mark clone size as missing; the rest say once, few, many or name a class of expanded clone.

>-|TRBV6-4|-|TRBJ1-1
CASSPGPMNTEAFF
TGTGCCAGCTCACCAGGGCCTATGAACACTGAAGCTTTCTTT
>few|TRBV25-1|-|TRBJ1-4
CASSVWPADKLTNEKLFF
TGTGCCAGCAGTGTCTGGCCTGCTGATAAACTAACTAATGAAAAACTGTTTTTT
>-|TRBV6-5|-|TRBJ1-6
CASSHRDNNSPLHF
TGTGCCAGCAGCCACAGGGATAATAATTCACCCCTCCACTTT
>-|TRBV2|-|TRBJ1-5
CASQGPPLGPQHF
TGTGCCAGCCAAGGGCCTCCCTTGGGGCCCCAGCATTTT
>-|TRBV7-8|-|TRBJ1-1
CATKGFRLSMNTEAFF
TGTGCCACTAAGGGCTTCCGGTTATCCATGAACACTGAAGCTTTCTTT
>-|TRBV5-1|-|TRBJ1-1
CASSLAGVRDNAFF
TGCGCCAGCAGCTTGGCCGGAGTACGGGACAACGCTTTCTTT
>-|TRBV9|-|TRBJ2-1
CASSVEQLVTYNEQFF
TGTGCCAGCAGCGTAGAACAGCTCGTTACCTACAATGAGCAGTTCTTC
>-|TRBV24-1|-|TRBJ2-7
CATSDPGRAYEQYF
TGTGCCACCAGTGATCCCGGACGGGCCTACGAGCAGTACTTC
>-|TRBV20-1|-|TRBJ2-1
CSASRLVLGNEQFF
TGCAGTGCTAGTAGGCTAGTTCTTGGCAATGAGCAGTTCTTC
>-|TRBV9|TRBD2|TRBJ2-7
CASSRGLAGEQYF
TGTGCCAGCAGTAGGGGACTAGCGGGCGAGCAGTACTTC
>-|TRBV27|-|TRBJ1-3
CASSGVVGNTIYF
TGTGCCAGCAGTGGGGTGGTCGGAAACACCATATATTTT
>-|TRBV28|-|TRBJ1-1
CASSSSLNTEAFF
TGTGCCAGCAGTTCCTCCTTGAACACTGAAGCTTTCTTT
>-|TRBV28|TRBD2|TRBJ2-1
CASSVLAGVWEQFF
TGTGCCAGCAGTGTACTAGCGGGAGTGTGGGAGCAGTTCTTC
>-|TRBV19|-|TRBJ2-1
CASSIAGALNEQFF
TGTGCCAGTAGTATAGCGGGGGCGCTCAATGAGCAGTTCTTC